One sample yielded the 2 T cell receptor beta chains listed below, sequenced in a study of blood T cell repertoires in COVID-19. Method: immunoSEQ multiplex PCR; TCRdb's copy keeps in-frame clones and lacks some. The sample lists 200,000 to 250,000 clones; nearly 90% were seen once. The sequenced material came from peripheral blood. The receptor set was obtained from a woman aged 18-29 years who had recovered from COVID-19.

The chain recombines TRBV2 with TRBJ1-6; possibly TRBD1 for D (6 bases). The CDR3 runs to 16 residues. Trimming shortened V by 2 bases and J by 7 bases, and 15 bases separated the two germline ends. Looked up from germline, CDR1 is SNHLY and CDR2 is FYNNEI. CDR3: CASSEMASRGNSPLHF. The CDR3 DNA follows: TGTGCCAGCAGTGAAATGGCATCTAGGGGGAATTCACCCCTCCACTTT.

The chain employs TRBV18 and TRBJ1-1; 8 bases fit TRBD1. The CDR3 covers 12 residues. Germline lookup yields CDR1 KGHSH and CDR2 LQKENI. The junction had 0 bases not matched to a gene; V was cut back by 2 bases and J by 7 bases. CDR3 residues: CASSPGTGEAFF. The CDR3 region has the DNA TGTGCCAGCTCACCAGGGACAGGTGAAGCTTTCTTT.